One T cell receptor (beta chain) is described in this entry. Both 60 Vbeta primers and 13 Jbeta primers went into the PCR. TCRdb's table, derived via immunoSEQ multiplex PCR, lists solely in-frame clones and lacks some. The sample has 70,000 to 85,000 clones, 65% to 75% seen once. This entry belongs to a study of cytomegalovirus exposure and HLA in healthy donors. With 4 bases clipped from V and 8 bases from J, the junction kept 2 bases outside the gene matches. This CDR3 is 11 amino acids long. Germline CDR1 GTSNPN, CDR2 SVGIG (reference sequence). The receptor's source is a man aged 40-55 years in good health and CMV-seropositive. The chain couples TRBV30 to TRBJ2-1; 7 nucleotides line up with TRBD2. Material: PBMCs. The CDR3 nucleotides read TGTGCCTGGACGGCGGGAGATGAGCAGTTCTTC. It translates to CAWTAGDEQFF.